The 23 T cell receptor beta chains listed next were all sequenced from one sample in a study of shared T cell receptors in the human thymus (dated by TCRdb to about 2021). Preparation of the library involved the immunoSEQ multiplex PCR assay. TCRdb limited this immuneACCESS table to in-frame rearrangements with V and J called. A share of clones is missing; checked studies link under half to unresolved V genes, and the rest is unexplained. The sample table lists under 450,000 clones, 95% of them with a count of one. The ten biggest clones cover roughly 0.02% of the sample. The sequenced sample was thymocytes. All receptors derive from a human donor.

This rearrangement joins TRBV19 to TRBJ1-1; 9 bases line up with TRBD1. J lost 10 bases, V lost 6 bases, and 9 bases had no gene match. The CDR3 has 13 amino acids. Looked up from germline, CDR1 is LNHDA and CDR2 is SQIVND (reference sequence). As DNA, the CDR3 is TGTGCCAGTAGCAAAACAGGGGGCGGATCAGCTTTCTTT. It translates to CASSKTGGGSAFF.

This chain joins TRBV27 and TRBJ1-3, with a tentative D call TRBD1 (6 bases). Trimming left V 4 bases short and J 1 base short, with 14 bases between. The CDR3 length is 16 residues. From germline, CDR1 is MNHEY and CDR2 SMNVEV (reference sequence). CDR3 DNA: TGTGCCAGCAGTTCAAACAGGGTTGGGTCTGGAAACACCATATATTTT. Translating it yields CASSSNRVGSGNTIYF.

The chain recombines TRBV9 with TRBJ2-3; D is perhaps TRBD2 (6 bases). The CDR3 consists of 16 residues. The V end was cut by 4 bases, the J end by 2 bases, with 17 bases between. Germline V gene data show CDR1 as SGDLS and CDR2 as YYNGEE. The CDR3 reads CASSSDPAGPTDTQYF. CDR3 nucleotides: TGTGCCAGCAGCTCGGATCCAGCGGGCCCCACAGATACGCAGTATTTT.

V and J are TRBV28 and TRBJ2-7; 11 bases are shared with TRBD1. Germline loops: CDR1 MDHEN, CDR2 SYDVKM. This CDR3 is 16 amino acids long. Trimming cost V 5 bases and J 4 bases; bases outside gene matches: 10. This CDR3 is CASSTRDRGRGYEQYF. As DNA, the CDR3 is TGTGCCAGCAGTACCCGGGACAGGGGGAGGGGATACGAGCAGTACTTC.

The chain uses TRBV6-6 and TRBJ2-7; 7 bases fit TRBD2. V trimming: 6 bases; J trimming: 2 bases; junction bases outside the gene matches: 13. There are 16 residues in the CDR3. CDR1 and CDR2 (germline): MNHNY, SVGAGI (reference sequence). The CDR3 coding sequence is TGTGCCAGCAGAAGGGAGGGGTTGCATACCACCTACGAGCAGTACTTC. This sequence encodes CASRREGLHTTYEQYF.

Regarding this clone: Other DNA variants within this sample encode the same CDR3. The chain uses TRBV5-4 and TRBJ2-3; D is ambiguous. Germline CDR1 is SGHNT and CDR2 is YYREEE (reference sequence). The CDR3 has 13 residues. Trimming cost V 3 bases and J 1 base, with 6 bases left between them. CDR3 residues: CASSSQGTDTQYF. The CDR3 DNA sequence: TGTGCCAGCAGCTCCCAGGGCACAGATACGCAGTATTTT.

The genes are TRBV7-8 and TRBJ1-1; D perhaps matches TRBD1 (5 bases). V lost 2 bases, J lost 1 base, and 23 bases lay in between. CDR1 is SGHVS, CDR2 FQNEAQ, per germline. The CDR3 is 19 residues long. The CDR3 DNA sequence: TGTGCCAGCAGCTTAATGTATTTGAGTGAGGGCAGGGAGAACACTGAAGCTTTCTTT. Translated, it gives CASSLMYLSEGRENTEAFF. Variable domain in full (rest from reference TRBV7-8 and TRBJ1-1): GAGVSQSPRYKVAKRGQDVALRCDPISGHVSLFWYQQALGQGPEFLTYFQNEAQLDKSGLPSDRFFAERPEGSVSTLKIQRTQQEDSAVYLCASSLMYLSEGRENTEAFFGQGTRLTVV.

CDR3 sequence reads: CASSDGLAGSYEQYF. CDR3 DNA sequence: TGTGCCAGCAGTGACGGGCTCGCGGGCTCCTACGAGCAGTACTTC. V usage is TRBV6-1 and J usage is TRBJ2-7; TRBD2 might be the D (5 bases). The CDR3 is 15 residues long. V was cut by 3 bases and J by 0 bases, with 12 bases left in between. Germline-derived CDR1 and CDR2 are MNHNS and SASEGT.

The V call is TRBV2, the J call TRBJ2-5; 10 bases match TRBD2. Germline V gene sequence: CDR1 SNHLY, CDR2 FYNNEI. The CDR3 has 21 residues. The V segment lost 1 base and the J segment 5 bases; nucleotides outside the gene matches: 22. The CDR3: CASSEEEGWTVPSGRFETQYF. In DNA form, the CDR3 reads TGTGCCAGCAGTGAAGAAGAGGGCTGGACTGTGCCTAGCGGGAGATTTGAGACCCAGTACTTC.

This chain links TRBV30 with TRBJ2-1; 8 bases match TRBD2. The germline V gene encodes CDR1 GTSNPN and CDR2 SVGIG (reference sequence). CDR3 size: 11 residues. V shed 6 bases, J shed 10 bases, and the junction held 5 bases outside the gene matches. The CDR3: CACREGPEQFF. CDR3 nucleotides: TGTGCCTGCCGGGAGGGTCCGGAGCAGTTCTTC.

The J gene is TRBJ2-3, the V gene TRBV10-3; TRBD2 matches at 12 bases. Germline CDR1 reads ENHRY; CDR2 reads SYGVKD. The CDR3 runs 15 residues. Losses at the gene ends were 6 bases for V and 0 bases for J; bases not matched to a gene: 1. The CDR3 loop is CAIRGTSGSTDTQYF. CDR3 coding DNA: TGTGCCATCAGGGGGACTAGCGGGAGCACAGATACGCAGTATTTT.

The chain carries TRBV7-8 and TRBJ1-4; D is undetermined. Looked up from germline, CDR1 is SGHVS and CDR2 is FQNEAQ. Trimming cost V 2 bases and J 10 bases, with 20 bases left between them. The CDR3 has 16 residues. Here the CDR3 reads CASSLRGTDRIGKLFF. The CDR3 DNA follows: TGTGCCAGCAGCTTAAGAGGAACGGACCGAATCGGAAAACTGTTTTTT.

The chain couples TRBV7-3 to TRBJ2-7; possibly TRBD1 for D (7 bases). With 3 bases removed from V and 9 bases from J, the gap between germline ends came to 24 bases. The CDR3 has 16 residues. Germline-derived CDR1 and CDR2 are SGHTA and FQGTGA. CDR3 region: CASSFQGGRNLFTQYF. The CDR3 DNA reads TGTGCCAGCAGCTTCCAGGGGGGACGGAACCTCTTTACGCAGTACTTC.

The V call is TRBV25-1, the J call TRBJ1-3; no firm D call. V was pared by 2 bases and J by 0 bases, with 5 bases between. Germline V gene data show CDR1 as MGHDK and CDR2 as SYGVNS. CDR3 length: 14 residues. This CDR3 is CASSEGNSGNTIYF. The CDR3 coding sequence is TGTGCCAGCAGTGAAGGGAACTCTGGAAACACCATATATTTT. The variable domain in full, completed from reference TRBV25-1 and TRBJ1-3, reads EADIYQTPRYLVIGTGKKITLECSQTMGHDKMYWYQQDPGMELHLIHYSYGVNSTEKGDLSSESTVSRIRTEHFPLTLESARPSHTSQYLCASSEGNSGNTIYFGEGSWLTVV.

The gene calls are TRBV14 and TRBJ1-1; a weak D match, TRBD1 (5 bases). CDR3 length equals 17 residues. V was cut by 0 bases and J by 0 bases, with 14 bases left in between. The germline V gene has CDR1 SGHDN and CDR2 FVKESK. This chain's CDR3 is CASSQERGRALNTEAFF. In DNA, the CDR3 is TGTGCCAGCAGCCAAGAACGGGGCAGGGCTTTGAACACTGAAGCTTTCTTT.

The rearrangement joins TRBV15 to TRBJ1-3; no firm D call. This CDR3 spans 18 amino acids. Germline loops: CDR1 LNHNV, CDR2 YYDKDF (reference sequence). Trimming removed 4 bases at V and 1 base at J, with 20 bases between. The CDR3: CATSTPRRGLVSGNTIYF. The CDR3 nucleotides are TGTGCCACCAGCACCCCCCGCAGAGGCTTAGTGTCTGGAAACACCATATATTTT.

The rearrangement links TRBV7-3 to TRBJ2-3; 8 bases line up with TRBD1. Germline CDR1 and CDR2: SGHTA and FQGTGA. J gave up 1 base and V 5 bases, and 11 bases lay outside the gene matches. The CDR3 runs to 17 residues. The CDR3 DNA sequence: TGTGCCAGCAGCGCCAAATCGACAGGGGCGGGCACAGATACGCAGTATTTT. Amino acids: CASSAKSTGAGTDTQYF.

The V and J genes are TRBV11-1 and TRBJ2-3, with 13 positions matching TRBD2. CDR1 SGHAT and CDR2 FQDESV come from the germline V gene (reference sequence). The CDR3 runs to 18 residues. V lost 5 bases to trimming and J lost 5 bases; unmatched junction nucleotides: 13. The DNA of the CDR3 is TGTGCCAGCAGCCCCAATAACGGACTAGCGGGAGTAGGAGATACGCAGTATTTT. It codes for CASSPNNGLAGVGDTQYF. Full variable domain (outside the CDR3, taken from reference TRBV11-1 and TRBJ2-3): EAEVAQSPRYKITEKSQAVAFWCDPISGHATLYWYRQILGQGPELLVQFQDESVVDDSQLPKDRFSAERLKGVDSTLKIQPAELGDSAMYLCASSPNNGLAGVGDTQYFGPGTRLTVL.

The CDR3 spells CASSGGQGKGEQYF. CDR3 bases: TGTGCCAGCAGCGGCGGACAGGGGAAGGGCGAGCAGTACTTC. V gene TRBV7-9 combines with J gene TRBJ2-7; TRBD1 matches at 9 bases. Per germline, CDR1 SEHNR and CDR2 FQNEAQ (reference sequence). The CDR3 consists of 14 residues. Losses at the gene ends were 5 bases for V and 6 bases for J; bases not matched to a gene: 8.

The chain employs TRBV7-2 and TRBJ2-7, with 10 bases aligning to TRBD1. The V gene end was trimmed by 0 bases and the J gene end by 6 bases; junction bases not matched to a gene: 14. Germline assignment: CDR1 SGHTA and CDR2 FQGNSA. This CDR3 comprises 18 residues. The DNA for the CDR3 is TGTGCCAGCAGCTTAGCGGGGACAGGGGACCCTACGCCTTCCGAGCAGTACTTC. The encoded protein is CASSLAGTGDPTPSEQYF.

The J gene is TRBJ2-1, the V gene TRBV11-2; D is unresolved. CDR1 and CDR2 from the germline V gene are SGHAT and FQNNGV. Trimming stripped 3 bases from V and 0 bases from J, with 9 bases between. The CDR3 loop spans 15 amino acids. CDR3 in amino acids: CASSLGSYSYNEQFF. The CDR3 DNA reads TGTGCCAGCAGCTTGGGGTCCTACTCCTACAATGAGCAGTTCTTC.

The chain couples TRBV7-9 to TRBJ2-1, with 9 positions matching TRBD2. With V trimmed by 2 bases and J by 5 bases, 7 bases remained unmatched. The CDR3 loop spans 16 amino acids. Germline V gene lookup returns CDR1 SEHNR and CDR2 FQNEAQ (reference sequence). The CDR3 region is CASSLLGLATNNEQFF. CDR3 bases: TGTGCCAGCAGCTTACTGGGACTAGCTACGAACAATGAGCAGTTCTTC.

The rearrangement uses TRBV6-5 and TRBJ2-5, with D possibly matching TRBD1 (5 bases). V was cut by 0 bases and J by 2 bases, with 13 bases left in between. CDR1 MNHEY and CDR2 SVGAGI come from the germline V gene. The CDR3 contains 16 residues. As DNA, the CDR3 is TGTGCCAGCAGTTACTCGGGATCGACAGCACAAGAGACCCAGTACTTC. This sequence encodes CASSYSGSTAQETQYF.